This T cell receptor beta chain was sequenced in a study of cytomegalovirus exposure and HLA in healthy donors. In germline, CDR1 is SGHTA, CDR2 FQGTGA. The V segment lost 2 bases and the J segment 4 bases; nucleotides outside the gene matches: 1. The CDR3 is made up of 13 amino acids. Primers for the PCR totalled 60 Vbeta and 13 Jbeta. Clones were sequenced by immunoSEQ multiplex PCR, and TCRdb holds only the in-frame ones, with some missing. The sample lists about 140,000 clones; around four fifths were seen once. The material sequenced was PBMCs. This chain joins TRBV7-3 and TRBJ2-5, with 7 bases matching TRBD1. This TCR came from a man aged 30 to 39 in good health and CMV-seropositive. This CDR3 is CASSLYRGETQYF. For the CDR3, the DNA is TGTGCCAGCAGCTTATACAGGGGAGAGACCCAGTACTTC.